These 16 T cell receptor beta chains came from one sample sequenced in a study of response to subunit inactivated influenza vaccine. TCRdb fed the RT-PCR reads into MiXCR, producing one record per CDR3 protein. In the table there are hundreds of thousands of distinct CDR3 sequences, about 15% of which are singletons. The sequences come from PBMCs from blood, collected 14 to 15 days before vaccination. These TCRs come from a man aged 45 to 65 who received an inactivated influenza vaccine.

This clonotype was detected only a few times. The V gene is TRBV4-2, the J gene TRBJ2-1; tentatively, D is TRBD2 (6 bases). Germline V lookup: CDR1 LGHNA, CDR2 YNFKEQ. The length of the CDR3 is 16 residues. The V end lost 3 bases, the J end lost 0 bases, and 12 bases lay between the germline ends. CDR3 sequence reads: CASSQEPGVSYNEQFF. The DNA for the CDR3 is TGTGCCAGCAGCCAGGAACCGGGGGTCTCCTACAATGAGCAGTTCTTC.

This clonotype was detected only a few times. The chain employs TRBV29-1 and TRBJ2-7; TRBD1 or TRBD2 may be the D gene (5 bases each). With 7 bases removed from V and 4 bases from J, the gap between germline ends came to 14 bases. CDR3 length: 12 residues. The germline CDR1 and CDR2 sequences are SQVTM and ANQGSEA. CDR3 DNA sequence: TGCAGCGCTCTCGGTGGGGGTTACGAGCAGTACTTC. Residues: CSALGGGYEQYF.

The V and J genes are TRBV24-1 and TRBJ2-1, with D tentatively TRBD2 (5 bases). This CDR3 is built from 16 residues. Germline values: CDR1 KGHDR, CDR2 SFDVKD. V was trimmed by 4 bases and J by 0 bases, leaving 12 bases between them. CDR3 amino acids: CATSDQDSGSYNEQFF. The CDR3 bases are TGTGCCACCAGTGACCAGGACTCGGGCTCCTACAATGAGCAGTTCTTC.

V is TRBV6-5 and J is TRBJ2-5, with TRBD1 matching over 10 bases. Looked up from germline, CDR1 is MNHEY and CDR2 is SVGAGI. This CDR3 contains 15 residues. V trimming: 0 bases; J trimming: 4 bases; junction bases outside the gene matches: 2. This CDR3 reads CASSYSGTGVETQYF. CDR3 DNA sequence: TGTGCCAGCAGTTACTCGGGGACAGGGGTAGAGACCCAGTACTTC.

This chain joins TRBV12-3 or TRBV12-4 and TRBJ2-7; 10 bases are shared with TRBD2. The CDR3 covers 15 residues. Germline trimming cut 1 base from V and 5 bases from J; bases unmatched to any gene: 5. This CDR3 reads CASSLGLAGADEQYF. The DNA of the CDR3 is TGTGCCAGCAGTTTAGGGCTAGCGGGGGCCGACGAGCAGTACTTC.

V gene TRBV7-2 combines with J gene TRBJ1-2; TRBD1 aligns across 7 bases. Per the germline V gene, CDR1 is SGHTA and CDR2 is FQGNSA. The V and J ends lost 3 bases and 2 bases, in that order; junction bases with no gene match: 6. This CDR3 region has 15 residues. The CDR3 nucleotides are TGTGCCAGCAGCTTTTACTTGGGACAGAACTATGGCTACACCTTC. It is translated as CASSFYLGQNYGYTF. Variable domain in full (rest from reference TRBV7-2 and TRBJ1-2): GAGVSQSPSNKVTEKGKDVELRCDPISGHTALYWYRQSLGQGLEFLIYFQGNSAPDKSGLPSDRFSAERTGGSVSTLTIQRTQQEDSAVYLCASSFYLGQNYGYTFGSGTRLTVV.

The chain employs TRBV2 and TRBJ2-2; D not resolved. The CDR3 consists of 15 residues. The V end lost 5 bases, the J end lost 0 bases, and 10 bases lay between the germline ends. Looked up from germline, CDR1 is SNHLY and CDR2 is FYNNEI. The CDR3 DNA reads TGTGCCAGCAGTTCAATAGAGGCGAACACCGGGGAGCTGTTTTTT. It translates to CASSSIEANTGELFF.

The table lists this clonotype with a few counts. The V and J genes are TRBV6-2 or TRBV6-3 and TRBJ1-2; 7 positions agree with TRBD1. The CDR3 runs to 14 residues. V shed 2 bases, J shed 7 bases, and the junction held 7 bases outside the gene matches. Germline lookup yields CDR1 MNHEY and CDR2 SVGEGT. The chain's CDR3 is CASSYATGTAGYTF. The CDR3 bases are TGTGCCAGCAGTTACGCAACCGGGACAGCTGGCTACACCTTC.

This clonotype turned up a few times. V and J are TRBV5-5 and TRBJ1-3; 7 nucleotides match TRBD1. Per germline, CDR1 SGHKS and CDR2 YYEKEE (reference sequence). This CDR3 contains 15 residues. J gave up 4 bases and V 3 bases, and 7 bases lay outside the gene matches. CDR3 nucleotide sequence: TGTGCCAGCAGCTCAGTAGGGGGCAGCGGAAACACCATATATTTT. It codes for CASSSVGGSGNTIYF.

There are a few counts of this clonotype. This chain's CDR3 is CASSQTSGGATDTQYF. The CDR3 nucleotides read TGCGCCAGCAGCCAGACTAGCGGGGGAGCCACAGATACGCAGTATTTT. This chain joins TRBV4-3 and TRBJ2-3; 12 bases map to TRBD2. CDR1 and CDR2 (germline): LGHNA, YSLEER. The J segment lost 2 bases and the V segment lost 3 bases, leaving 3 bases of the junction unmatched. This CDR3 is 16 amino acids long.

J is TRBJ2-7 and V is TRBV7-9; tentatively, D is TRBD2 (5 bases). V lost 6 bases, J lost 7 bases, and 19 bases lay in between. CDR1 is SEHNR, CDR2 FQNEAQ, per germline (reference sequence). This CDR3 spans 14 amino acids. The CDR3 sequence: CASSHSEGGAEQYF. CDR3 nucleotides: TGTGCCAGCAGTCATAGCGAGGGCGGCGCGGAGCAGTACTTC. Together with reference TRBV7-9 and TRBJ2-7, the CDR3 gives the full variable domain: DTGVSQNPRHKITKRGQNVTFRCDPISEHNRLYWYRQTLGQGPEFLTYFQNEAQLEKSRLLSDRFSAERPKGSFSTLEIQRTEQGDSAMYLCASSHSEGGAEQYFGPGTRLTVT.

This clonotype was counted a few times. The genes are TRBV12-3 or TRBV12-4 and TRBJ1-2; D remains ambiguous. The CDR3 is 13 residues long. Trimming took off 6 bases at V and 0 bases at J, with 8 bases between the two ends. The CDR3 region has the DNA TGTGCCAGCAGGCGCACAACTAACTATGGCTACACCTTC. Its protein product is CASRRTTNYGYTF.

This chain connects TRBV4-1 to TRBJ2-7, with 8 bases matching TRBD1. The trim removed 0 bases at V and 4 bases at J, leaving 8 bases unmatched. The CDR3 contains 16 residues. Germline-derived CDR1 and CDR2 are MGHRA and YSYEKL. The CDR3 here is CASSQEPGDRSYEQYF. The CDR3 DNA sequence: TGCGCCAGCAGCCAAGAACCCGGGGACAGGTCTTACGAGCAGTACTTC.

Many counts were recorded for this clonotype. The chain is built from TRBV6-1 and TRBJ2-2; D might be TRBD2 (5 bases). CDR1 MNHNS and CDR2 SASEGT come from the germline V gene. Trimming stripped 3 bases from V and 0 bases from J, with 8 bases between. The CDR3 has 15 amino acids. CDR3 in amino acids: CASSDFGTNTGELFF. CDR3 nucleotides: TGTGCCAGCAGTGATTTCGGGACGAACACCGGGGAGCTGTTTTTT.

This clonotype was seen a few times. The chain is built from TRBV12-3 or TRBV12-4 and TRBJ1-4; D is perhaps TRBD1 (5 bases). This CDR3 region has 15 residues. V lost 6 bases to trimming and J lost 0 bases, with 11 bases between them. The CDR3 region is CASRKTGATNEKLFF. CDR3 DNA: TGTGCCAGCAGAAAAACAGGAGCAACTAATGAAAAACTGTTTTTT.

The chain uses TRBV29-1 and TRBJ1-3; 7 positions agree with TRBD1. CDR3 length equals 14 residues. Unmatched junction bases numbered 9, after V lost 6 bases and J lost 4 bases. Germline-derived CDR1 and CDR2 are SQVTM and ANQGSEA. The CDR3 reads CSVAGTEAGNTIYF. DNA of the CDR3: TGCAGCGTAGCAGGGACAGAGGCCGGAAACACCATATATTTT.